A selection of T cell receptor beta chains follows, all from one sample in a study of T-cell memory formation after mild COVID-19. Via MiXCR, TCRdb re-called the 5' RACE reads, giving one row per CDR3 protein. The repertoire holds hundreds of thousands of distinct CDR3 sequences, with approximately 29% as singletons. Material for sequencing was PBMCs or a T cell subset sorted from them (not recorded which). These receptors originate from an adult woman who had mild COVID-19 (a few samples of this study predate the infection). Cell type and time point are not known. The CDR3 runs from the conserved cysteine through the conserved F or W. The order of the fields is clone size, D gene, V gene, J gene, CDR3 DNA, CDR3 protein. D genes are given only for firm matches. A clone size is listed for some rows: how often the clone was seen (once, few, many), or a class if it is expanded.

clone size: many
D gene: TRBD2
V gene: TRBV4-1
J gene: TRBJ2-2
CDR3 DNA: TGCGCCAGCAGCCAGACCCGACTAGCGGGGGGGCCGGGGACCGGGGAGCTGTTTTTT
CDR3 protein: CASSQTRLAGGPGTGELFF

clone size: .
D gene: .
V gene: TRBV24-1
J gene: TRBJ1-2
CDR3 DNA: TGTGCCACCAGTGACAGGACAGAAAGTAACTATGGCTACACCTTC
CDR3 protein: CATSDRTESNYGYTF

clone size: few
D gene: TRBD1
V gene: TRBV18
J gene: TRBJ2-7
CDR3 DNA: TGTGCCAGCTCACCGGGACAGGTCTCCTACGAGCAGTACTTC
CDR3 protein: CASSPGQVSYEQYF

clone size: few
D gene: .
V gene: TRBV20-1
J gene: TRBJ1-1
CDR3 DNA: TGCAGTGCTAGAGTGGGTGGGGGGAACACTGAAGCTTTCTTT
CDR3 protein: CSARVGGGNTEAFF

clone size: few
D gene: TRBD2
V gene: TRBV7-2
J gene: TRBJ2-4
CDR3 DNA: TGTGCCAGCAGCTTAAGAGGGCGCCTAGCGGAGACCCTAGCCAAAAACATTCAGTACTTC
CDR3 protein: CASSLRGRLAETLAKNIQYF

clone size: .
D gene: TRBD2
V gene: TRBV29-1
J gene: TRBJ2-3
CDR3 DNA: TGCAGCGTTGAAAGGACTAGCGGAGGCACAGATACGCAGTATTTT
CDR3 protein: CSVERTSGGTDTQYF

clone size: few
D gene: .
V gene: TRBV27
J gene: TRBJ2-4
CDR3 DNA: TGTGCCAGCAGGCCACGAGGTTCAGGGGATGAGGCCAAAAACATTCAGTACTTC
CDR3 protein: CASRPRGSGDEAKNIQYF

clone size: .
D gene: TRBD1
V gene: TRBV7-3
J gene: TRBJ2-7
CDR3 DNA: TGTGCCAGCAGCTCAAGCCCACAGGGGGTAAGGAACTTC
CDR3 protein: CASSSSPQGVRNF

clone size: once
D gene: .
V gene: TRBV5-1
J gene: TRBJ2-7
CDR3 DNA: TGCGCCAGCAGCTTGTGGGCAACCAGGACAGACCCCTCCTACGAGCAGTACTTC
CDR3 protein: CASSLWATRTDPSYEQYF

clone size: .
D gene: .
V gene: TRBV7-6
J gene: TRBJ1-5
CDR3 DNA: TGTGCCAGCAGCTTAGCGAGGTGGCAGGGGCCGGGGCAGCCCCAGCATTTT
CDR3 protein: CASSLARWQGPGQPQHF

clone size: .
D gene: .
V gene: TRBV9
J gene: TRBJ1-1
CDR3 DNA: TGTGCCAGCAGCGTAGCCGGACGGTGGAACACTGAAGCTTTCTTT
CDR3 protein: CASSVAGRWNTEAFF

clone size: .
D gene: .
V gene: TRBV12-2
J gene: TRBJ2-7
CDR3 DNA: TGTGCAAGTCGCTTAGTACTAGCGGCAGGGCAGTACTTC
CDR3 protein: CASRLVLAAGQYF

clone size: many
D gene: TRBD2
V gene: TRBV12-3/TRBV12-4
J gene: TRBJ2-5
CDR3 DNA: TGTGCCAGCAGTCCCTGGACTAGCGGGAAAGAGACCCAGTACTTC
CDR3 protein: CASSPWTSGKETQYF

clone size: .
D gene: .
V gene: TRBV5-6
J gene: TRBJ2-7
CDR3 DNA: TGTGCCAGCAGCCCCGGGACTCCTGTCGGGCAGTACTTC
CDR3 protein: CASSPGTPVGQYF

clone size: .
D gene: .
V gene: TRBV29-1
J gene: TRBJ2-3
CDR3 DNA: TGCAGCGTTGAAGATCCCAGACGGGCAGATACGCAGTATTTT
CDR3 protein: CSVEDPRRADTQYF

clone size: .
D gene: TRBD2
V gene: TRBV11-3
J gene: TRBJ2-1
CDR3 DNA: TGTGCCAGCAGCCCCCGACTAGCGCTGAGCTCCTACAATGAGCAGTTCTTC
CDR3 protein: CASSPRLALSSYNEQFF

clone size: .
D gene: .
V gene: TRBV25-1
J gene: TRBJ2-7
CDR3 DNA: TGTGCCAGCAGGGAACCGGCGGGGGAGCAGTACTTC
CDR3 protein: CASREPAGEQYF

clone size: few
D gene: .
V gene: TRBV20-1
J gene: TRBJ1-1
CDR3 DNA: TGCAGTGCTCCGACGACCGGCACTGAAGCTTTCTTT
CDR3 protein: CSAPTTGTEAFF

clone size: .
D gene: TRBD2
V gene: TRBV18
J gene: TRBJ2-2
CDR3 DNA: TGTGCCAGCTCACCGCCGGGACTAGCGGACACCGGGGAGCTGTTTTTT
CDR3 protein: CASSPPGLADTGELFF

clone size: .
D gene: TRBD1
V gene: TRBV9
J gene: TRBJ2-3
CDR3 DNA: TGTGCCAGCAGCGGCGACGGGACAGGGAGGAATACGCAGTATTTT
CDR3 protein: CASSGDGTGRNTQYF

clone size: .
D gene: .
V gene: TRBV5-1
J gene: TRBJ1-6
CDR3 DNA: TGCGCCAGCAGCTTGGTGGATTCGGCAGTTTCACCCCTCCACTTT
CDR3 protein: CASSLVDSAVSPLHF

clone size: few
D gene: .
V gene: TRBV11-2
J gene: TRBJ1-2
CDR3 DNA: TGTGCCAGCAGCTTATCGGGGAACACGGGCTACACCTTC
CDR3 protein: CASSLSGNTGYTF

clone size: .
D gene: TRBD1
V gene: TRBV12-3/TRBV12-4
J gene: TRBJ2-3
CDR3 DNA: TGTGCCAGCAGACCCGGGACAGTCACAGATACGCAGTATTTT
CDR3 protein: CASRPGTVTDTQYF

clone size: .
D gene: .
V gene: TRBV9
J gene: TRBJ2-2
CDR3 DNA: TGTGCCAGCCGCCCAGGAGCCGGGGAGCTGTTTTTT
CDR3 protein: CASRPGAGELFF

clone size: few
D gene: .
V gene: TRBV20-1
J gene: TRBJ2-7
CDR3 DNA: TGCAGTGCTAGACAGGGAGAGGGAGCCTACGAGCAGTACTTC
CDR3 protein: CSARQGEGAYEQYF

clone size: few
D gene: TRBD1
V gene: TRBV5-1
J gene: TRBJ1-6
CDR3 DNA: TGCGCCAGCAGCTTAGCTGGGACAGAAGGTTCACCCCTCCACTTT
CDR3 protein: CASSLAGTEGSPLHF